This T cell receptor beta chain stems from a study of PD-L1 blockade in urothelial cancer (dated 2017 in TCRdb). For the study in its entirety: Every patient began therapy in about 2014 and was given atezolizumab 1,200 mg intravenously every 3 weeks. About 90% of the roughly 29 patients were identified as males with urothelial cancer of bladder origin, and a prior smoking history was reported by 18 of 29 patients. Patients had an ECOG performance status of 0 or 1 and had received between 0 and 3 prior chemotherapy regimens. Blood samples were analyzed at 3 weeks after treatment start (second dose) and at 6 weeks after treatment start. Blood samples gave a median of 141,255 T cells and tens of thousands of unique TCRs, with a median clonality of roughly 0.081. An exploratory multi-omic analysis was conducted of the somatic, immune and clinical correlates of response to PD-L1 blockade with atezolizumab in urothelial cancer. Pretreatment tumor samples, along with matched peripheral blood collected serially before and after atezolizumab treatment, underwent TCR sequencing. Progression-free survival longer than 6 months counted as durable clinical benefit, and TCR features were additionally tested against both progression-free and overall survival. In the same patients who had TCR sequencing, pretreatment tumors also underwent whole exome sequencing and RNA sequencing. Eight to ten patients achieved durable clinical benefit and about 19 did not. Pretreatment blood TCR-seq was available for 30 or so patients, at least one posttreatment blood collection was obtained for about 24 patients, and tumor TCR-seq was available for about 24 patients. The investigation overall reported the following: Small sample size (n ≈ 29) and many exploratory analyses mean the results are intended to be hypothesis-generating. Among patients with durable benefit, tumor-associated TCR clones showed greater expansion in peripheral blood 3 weeks after treatment started (n ≈ 21, p = 0.022). A pretreatment peripheral blood TCR clonality below the median was linked to improved progression-free and overall survival.

Synthetic TCR analog templates were spiked into each PCR to estimate absolute template abundance from read counts. The immunoSEQ assay was used to amplify TCRbeta CDR3 regions from genomic DNA with bias-controlled V and J gene primers. Sequencing of rearranged TCRbeta segments was done at approximately 20X coverage. In the source study's methods: Sequencing errors were corrected by clustering, and CDR3s were annotated against IMGT so that V, D and J genes could be assigned. Downstream analyses used only productive TCRbeta rearrangements, leaving out any out-of-frame or stop-codon sequences. To compute clonality, Shannon entropy was normalized by the log of the number of unique productive sequences and then subtracted from one. Clones differing between time points or between blood and tumor were identified using Fisher's exact test with Benjamini-Hochberg correction, with an adjusted p below 0.01 applied as the threshold. As stored in TCRdb, this immuneACCESS dataset retains in-frame rearrangements with V and J assigned. A fraction of the clones does not appear; measured against another copy, unresolved V genes explain less than half of the discrepancy, and the remainder lacks a known reason. V, J and clone size were drawn from that table, and D and trimming were deduced from the DNA. Within this sample are about 90,000 clones, with roughly nine tenths of them counted one time only. The ten top clones hold around 10% of the sample.

Concerning this clone: The target of this receptor is not known. One base away there is no much larger clone; base qualities are not given.

Unmatched junction bases come to 7, with V trimmed by 2 bases and J by 3 bases. From the germline V gene (reference sequence), CDR1 is GTSNPN and CDR2 is SVGIG. From the cysteine through the phenylalanine, the CDR3 covers 14 amino acids. Kept here is only the CDR3 DNA, which spans 42 bases and is read in frame from base 1. A cohort of 25 to 35 patients with locally advanced or metastatic urothelial carcinoma, treated at Memorial Sloan Kettering on a trial protocol, was included. Peripheral blood mononuclear cells were collected from each patient pretreatment and during treatment, giving between 1 and 8 total time points per patient. The Qiagen DNeasy Blood extraction kit was used to purify genomic DNA from total PBMCs and from tumor samples. PBMCs were collected pretreatment and during treatment, and were isolated and stored as previously described.

This specimen consisted of PBMCs, obtained around atezolizumab (anti-PD-L1) treatment. The sequence was collected from a man aged 55 to 69 with urothelial cancer. Rearrangement joined TRBV30 to TRBJ2-7, with TRBD2 identical over 7 junction bases. This receptor has the CDR3 CAWSFSGILYEQYF. Here is the DNA: TGTGCCTGGAGTTTCAGCGGGATTCTCTACGAGCAGTACTTC.